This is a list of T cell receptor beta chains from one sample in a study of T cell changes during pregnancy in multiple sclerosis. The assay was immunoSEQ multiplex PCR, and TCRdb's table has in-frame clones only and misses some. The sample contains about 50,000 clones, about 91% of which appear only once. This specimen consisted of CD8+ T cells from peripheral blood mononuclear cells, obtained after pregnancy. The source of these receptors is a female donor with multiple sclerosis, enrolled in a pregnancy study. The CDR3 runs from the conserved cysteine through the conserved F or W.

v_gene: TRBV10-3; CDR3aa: CAIAPSRGRINTGELFF
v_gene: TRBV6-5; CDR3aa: CASSYYRGTGPDEQYF
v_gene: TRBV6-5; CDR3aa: CASSYFPQNEQFF
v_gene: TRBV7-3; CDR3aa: CASSFASGGNEQYF
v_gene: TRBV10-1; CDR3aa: CASSELEDRGEFF
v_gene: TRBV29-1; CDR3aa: CSAYLDWDTNTGELFF
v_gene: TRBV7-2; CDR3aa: CASSTTGNYGYTF
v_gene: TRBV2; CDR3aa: CASYGQGVRNEQFF
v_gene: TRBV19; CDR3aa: CASRIGEWTDNQPQHF
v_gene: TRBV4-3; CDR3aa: CASSQERVAEQFF
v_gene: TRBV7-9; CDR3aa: CASSLVGPSYNEQFF
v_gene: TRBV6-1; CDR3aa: CASSELVYRGSEQYF
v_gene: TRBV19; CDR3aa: CASSIQGVNTEAFF
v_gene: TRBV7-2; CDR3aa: CASSPWSGGSNEKLFF
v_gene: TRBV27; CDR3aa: CASSPRVAGYEQYF
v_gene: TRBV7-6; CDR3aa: CASSLGTNTEAFF
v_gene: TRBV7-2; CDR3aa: CASSLVAGGYEQFF
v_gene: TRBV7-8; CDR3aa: CASAGLAGLDEQFF
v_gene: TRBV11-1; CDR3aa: CASSPPARGDGEAFF
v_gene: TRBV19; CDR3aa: CATRPGTGTYEQYF
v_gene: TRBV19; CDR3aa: CASSTPTVYNEQFF
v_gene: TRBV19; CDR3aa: CASQQYSNQPQHF
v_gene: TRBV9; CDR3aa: CASSPRTSGRAYSYEQYF
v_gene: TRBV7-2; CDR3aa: CASSLDRSSGNTIYF
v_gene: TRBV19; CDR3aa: CASSISRGQGHEQYF
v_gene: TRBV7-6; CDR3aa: CASSPGRGYVGTDTQYF
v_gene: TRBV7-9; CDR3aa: CASRGGLGGYTF
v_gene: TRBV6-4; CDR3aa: CASSETSGGANTQYF
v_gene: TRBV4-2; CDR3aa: CASSQGLPRGETQYF
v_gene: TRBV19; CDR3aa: CASSTRTASTDTQYF
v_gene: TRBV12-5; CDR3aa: CASGLGGAHSGNTIYF
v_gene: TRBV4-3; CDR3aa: CASSQVFSGEGEKLFF
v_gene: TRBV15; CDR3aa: CATSGTSGSSRNEQFF
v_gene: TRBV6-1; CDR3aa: CASSDLWDRENYGYTF
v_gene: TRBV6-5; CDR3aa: CASSKEDYRYNEQFF
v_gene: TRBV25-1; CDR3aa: CASSIQGSYNEQFF
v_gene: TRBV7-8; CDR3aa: CASSPSNLGGRTEAFF
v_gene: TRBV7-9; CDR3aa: CASSLDGGFQPQHF
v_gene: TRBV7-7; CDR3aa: CASSHGLAGGLDNEQFF
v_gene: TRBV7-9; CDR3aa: CASSVNYEQYF
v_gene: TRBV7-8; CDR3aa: CASSPLGIGETQYF
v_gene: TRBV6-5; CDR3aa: CATTSVSPQNTEAFF
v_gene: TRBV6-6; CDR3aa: CASSTGPYSNQPQHF
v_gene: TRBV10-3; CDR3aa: CAIKHARKETNTEAFF
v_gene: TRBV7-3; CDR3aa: CASSLSRGGAYEQYF
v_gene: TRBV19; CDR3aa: CASSEVINYGYTF
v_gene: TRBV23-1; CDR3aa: CASSQTGVDRAYEQYF
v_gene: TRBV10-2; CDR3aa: CASSESVGQGIGYTF